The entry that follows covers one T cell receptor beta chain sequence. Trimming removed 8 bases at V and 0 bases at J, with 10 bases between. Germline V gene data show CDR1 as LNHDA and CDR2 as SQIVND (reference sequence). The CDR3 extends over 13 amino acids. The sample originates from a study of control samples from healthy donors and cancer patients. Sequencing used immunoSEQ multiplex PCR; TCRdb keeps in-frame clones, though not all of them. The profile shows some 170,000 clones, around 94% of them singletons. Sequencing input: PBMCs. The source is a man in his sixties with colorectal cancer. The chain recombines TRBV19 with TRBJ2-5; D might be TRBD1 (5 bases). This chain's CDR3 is CASGATHQETQYF. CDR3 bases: TGTGCCAGTGGGGCGACCCACCAAGAGACCCAGTACTTC.